This T cell receptor (beta chain) was sequenced in a study of regulatory dendritic cells for organ transplantation. The V gene end was trimmed by 2 bases and the J gene end by 3 bases; junction bases not matched to a gene: 6. Germline CDR1 is LGHNA and CDR2 is YNFKEQ. The CDR3 sequence is 16 residues long. CD4+ or CD8+ T cells were sorted as naive CD45RA+ or memory CD45RO+. There are a few counts of this clone. Its antigen is still unknown. Study findings and constraints: Naive CD4+ and CD8+ repertoires were highly diverse; memory CD8+ was most oligoclonal. Resting memory CD8+ T cells held the most alloreactive clonotypes.

The protocol was immunoSEQ multiplex PCR, while the TCRdb copy is restricted to in-frame clones and leaves out a portion. The table lists some 19,000 clones, 74% of them singletons. The sequence came from a human donor in good health. The V call is TRBV4-2, the J call TRBJ1-4; 7 bases are shared with TRBD1. The source material was memory CD4+ T cells from blood. This sample's subset: CD45RO+ memory T cells. This CDR3 is CASSQTETGANEKLFF. For the CDR3, the DNA is TGTGCCAGCAGCCAAACCGAAACAGGGGCTAATGAAAAACTGTTTTTT.